These 24 T cell receptor beta chains were sequenced from one sample in a study of beta chain features in type 1 diabetes listed by TCRdb under 2018. The method was the immunoSEQ multiplex PCR assay. The entire amount of isolated RNA was reverse transcribed using the High Capacity cDNA Reverse Transcription Kit, so the sequenced TCRB transcripts were expressed ones. As stored in TCRdb, this immuneACCESS dataset retains in-frame rearrangements with V and J assigned. A fraction of the clones does not appear; measured against another copy, unresolved V genes explain less than half of the discrepancy, and the remainder lacks a known reason. In all, the sample holds about 140,000 clones, and about 7% of those were seen once. The ten largest clones take up approximately 1.4% of the sample. The sample consisted of central memory CD4+ T cells from blood. These receptors originate from a woman under 40 in good health.

This chain joins TRBV5-6 and TRBJ2-7, with D possibly matching TRBD1 (6 bases). V lost 5 bases and J lost 0, with 21 bases in between. The length of the CDR3 is 17 residues. Germline CDR1 is SGHDT and CDR2 is YYEEEE. The CDR3 bases are TGTGCCAGCAGTTTCGCCCTCAGGGGCCTGAGCTCCTACGAGCAGTACTTC. Protein product: CASSFALRGLSSYEQYF.

This CDR3 is CASSQDLLLNEQFF. The CDR3 nucleotides read TGTGCCAGCAGCCAAGATTTACTCCTCAATGAGCAGTTCTTC. This chain uses TRBV14 with TRBJ2-1; D not resolved. Trimming pared 0 bases from V and 6 bases from J, leaving 9 bases between. The CDR3 runs to 14 residues. Germline values: CDR1 SGHDN, CDR2 FVKESK. The whole variable domain, remainder taken from reference TRBV14 and TRBJ2-1, is EAGVTQFPSHSVIEKGQTVTLRCDPISGHDNLYWYRRVMGKEIKFLLHFVKESKQDESGMPNNRFLAERTGGTYSTLKVQPAELEDSGVYFCASSQDLLLNEQFFGPGTRLTVL.

In this sample, this clone turned up a few times. J is TRBJ2-3 and V is TRBV19, with D tentatively TRBD2 (6 bases). The CDR3 totals 16 residues. Germline V gene sequence: CDR1 LNHDA, CDR2 SQIVND (reference sequence). V was clipped by 3 bases and J by 4 bases, with 17 bases between them. As DNA, the CDR3 is TGTGCCAGTAGTATTTCGGTCGGGAGAGGGTCAGATACGCAGTATTTT. Encoded protein: CASSISVGRGSDTQYF.

The rearrangement uses TRBV29-1 and TRBJ1-4, with D maybe TRBD1 (5 bases). Trimming stripped 4 bases from V and 7 bases from J, with 10 bases between. In germline, CDR1 is SQVTM, CDR2 ANQGSEA. The CDR3 has 12 amino acids. CDR3 nucleotides: TGCAGCGTTGGGCAGGGTCTTGAAAAACTGTTTTTT. Translated: CSVGQGLEKLFF. Full variable domain (remainder filled in from reference TRBV29-1 and TRBJ1-4): SAVISQKPSRDICQRGTSLTIQCQVDSQVTMMFWYRQQPGQSLTLIATANQGSEATYESGFVIDKFPISRPNLTFSTLTVSNMSPEDSSIYLCSVGQGLEKLFFGSGTQLSVL.

This clone was seen more than once but under ten times. V is TRBV19 and J is TRBJ2-3; 8 bases are shared with TRBD2. The V gene end was trimmed by 11 bases and the J gene end by 3 bases; junction bases not matched to a gene: 10. Germline lookup yields CDR1 LNHDA and CDR2 SQIVND (reference sequence). This CDR3 is 14 amino acids long. Here the CDR3 reads CALLRGRKTDTQYF. For the CDR3, the DNA is TGTGCCCTCCTTCGCGGGAGGAAAACAGATACGCAGTATTTT.

This clone turned up a few times. V gene TRBV11-3 combines with J gene TRBJ2-2; D is possibly TRBD1 (5 bases). V lost 5 bases and J lost 7, with 14 bases in between. The CDR3 runs to 14 residues. Per the germline V gene, CDR1 is SGHNT and CDR2 is YENEEA. CDR3 DNA: TGTGCCAGCAGCCTAAACAGGTGGAGCGGGGAGCTGTTTTTT. Amino acids: CASSLNRWSGELFF.

This clone was seen just once. The chain has TRBV19 and TRBJ1-1; 8 positions match TRBD1. The germline V gene has CDR1 LNHDA and CDR2 SQIVND (reference sequence). CDR3 length equals 15 residues. Unmatched junction bases numbered 10, after V lost 5 bases and J lost 5 bases. CDR3 region: CASSQGRQGRTEAFF. In nucleotides, the CDR3 is TGTGCCAGTAGTCAAGGGAGACAGGGGAGGACTGAAGCTTTCTTT. The whole variable domain, remainder taken from reference TRBV19 and TRBJ1-1, is DGGITQSPKYLFRKEGQNVTLSCEQNLNHDAMYWYRQDPGQGLRLIYYSQIVNDFQKGDIAEGYSVSREKKESFPLTVTSAQKNPTAFYLCASSQGRQGRTEAFFGQGTRLTVV.

This chain uses TRBV2 with TRBJ2-5; TRBD1 aligns across 9 bases. This CDR3 is 16 amino acids long. Germline CDR1 is SNHLY and CDR2 is FYNNEI. Trimming took 4 bases from V and 5 from J; bases not matched to a gene: 11. DNA for the CDR3: TGTGCCAGCAGTGGTGGACAGGGGTCTTTAGGGGAGACCCAGTACTTC. Protein product: CASSGGQGSLGETQYF.

This clone appeared many times. Compared with germline, one end of the junction differs, possibly owing to a read error. The rearrangement links TRBV29-1 to TRBJ2-1; TRBD1 matches 9 bases. The germline CDR1 and CDR2 sequences are SQVTM and ANQGSEA. This CDR3 has 13 amino acids. Written as DNA, the CDR3 is TGCAGCGTGGAAGGGGACAGGGACAGTGAGCAGTTCTTC. This codes for CSVEGDRDSEQFF.

This clone was observed many times. V is TRBV25-1 and J is TRBJ2-5; 10 nucleotides line up with TRBD1. The CDR3 is 14 amino acids. V gave up 5 bases and J gave up 7 bases; unmatched junction bases: 7. Germline values: CDR1 MGHDK, CDR2 SYGVNS. Here the CDR3 DNA reads TGTGCCAGCAGTATCGGACAGGGGGAAGGGACCCAGTACTTC. Protein sequence: CASSIGQGEGTQYF.

This clone appeared many times. V is TRBV25-1 and J is TRBJ2-3; the match to TRBD2 covers 8 bases. CDR1 is MGHDK and CDR2 is SYGVNS in the germline V gene. J gave up 1 base and V 7 bases, and 7 bases lay outside the gene matches. The length of the CDR3 is 15 residues. Written as DNA, the CDR3 is TGTGCCAGCACTCCAGCGGGAGTGGGCACAGATACGCAGTATTTT. It specifies CASTPAGVGTDTQYF. Filled out from reference TRBV25-1 and TRBJ2-3, the complete variable domain reads EADIYQTPRYLVIGTGKKITLECSQTMGHDKMYWYQQDPGMELHLIHYSYGVNSTEKGDLSSESTVSRIRTEHFPLTLESARPSHTSQYLCASTPAGVGTDTQYFGPGTRLTVL.

This clone was seen only a few times. CDR3 nucleotides: TGCGCCAGCAGCTTGGGTGGGACAGAAAACATTCAGTACTTC. Translation: CASSLGGTENIQYF. This chain links TRBV5-1 with TRBJ2-4, with 7 bases identical to TRBD1. Trimming removed 0 bases from V and 5 bases from J; junction bases left unmatched: 2. This CDR3 has 14 amino acids. In germline, CDR1 is SGHRS, CDR2 YFSETQ.

In its sample, this clone was seen a few times. The chain combines TRBV29-1 with TRBJ2-7, with 9 bases fitting TRBD2. The V and J ends lost 5 bases and 3 bases, in that order; junction bases with no gene match: 11. The CDR3 spans 15 residues. Germline loops: CDR1 SQVTM, CDR2 ANQGSEA. CDR3 loop: CSVSAGGPVLYEQYF. DNA of the CDR3: TGCAGCGTTTCTGCGGGAGGGCCGGTACTCTACGAGCAGTACTTC.

The chain carries TRBV5-1 and TRBJ2-3; a possible D gene is TRBD1 (6 bases). Per germline, CDR1 SGHRS and CDR2 YFSETQ. The CDR3 sequence is 15 residues long. V was trimmed by 0 bases and J by 0 bases, leaving 8 bases between them. DNA for the CDR3: TGCGCCAGCAGCTTGGGACAGGTTAGCACAGATACGCAGTATTTT. Its translation is CASSLGQVSTDTQYF.

There are many counts of this clone. The chain carries TRBV29-1 and TRBJ2-5; TRBD2 aligns across 8 bases. Germline V CDR1 and CDR2: SQVTM, ANQGSEA. J lost 4 bases, V lost 4 bases, and 5 bases had no gene match. CDR3 length equals 13 residues. CDR3 nucleotide sequence: TGCAGCGTTGGAGCGGGAGTGGGAGAGACCCAGTACTTC. Encoded protein: CSVGAGVGETQYF.

The CDR3 region is CASSLSPGLRNTEAFF. CDR3 DNA: TGTGCCAGCAGTTTATCCCCCGGACTTAGGAACACTGAAGCTTTCTTT. J is TRBJ1-1 and V is TRBV28, with unresolved D. Germline CDR1 reads MDHEN; CDR2 reads SYDVKM. This CDR3 region has 16 residues. Between the trimmed V and J ends, which lost 1 base and 1 base, there was a span of 13 bases.

V usage is TRBV4-1 and J usage is TRBJ1-2; D remains ambiguous. The germline gives CDR1 MGHRA, CDR2 YSYEKL. The CDR3 spans 13 residues. V was cut by 1 base and J by 6 bases, with 9 bases left in between. CDR3 DNA sequence: TGCGCCAGCAGCCAAGCTCGCGGTGATGGCTACACCTTC. Its translation is CASSQARGDGYTF.

Here the CDR3 reads CASSLQGAGETQYF. The DNA for the CDR3 is TGCGCCAGCAGTCTACAGGGGGCGGGGGAGACCCAGTACTTC. The J gene is TRBJ2-5, the V gene TRBV5-1; 9 bases fit TRBD1. The CDR3 runs to 14 residues. Germline V gene data show CDR1 as SGHRS and CDR2 as YFSETQ. V lost 5 bases and J lost 5; bases outside the gene matches: 7.

This chain links TRBV2 with TRBJ2-7; TRBD1 matches 8 bases. The CDR3 is 15 amino acids. Unmatched junction bases numbered 15, after V lost 7 bases and J lost 7 bases. The germline CDR1 and CDR2 sequences are SNHLY and FYNNEI. The CDR3 sequence is CASISGSGRGREQYF. The CDR3 DNA follows: TGTGCCAGCATCTCCGGTTCGGGCAGGGGGCGTGAGCAGTACTTC.

This clone was detected only a few times. V and J are TRBV7-8 and TRBJ1-5; TRBD1 is a possible D gene (5 bases). CDR1 is SGHVS, CDR2 FQNEAQ, per germline. V was cut by 5 bases and J by 6 bases, with 11 bases left in between. The CDR3 covers 13 residues. The CDR3 spells CASSQDIFQPQHF. The CDR3 coding sequence is TGTGCCAGCAGCCAGGACATATTTCAGCCCCAGCATTTT.

The chain joins TRBV5-4 to TRBJ2-1; D is possibly TRBD2 (5 bases). Germline V lookup: CDR1 SGHNT, CDR2 YYREEE (reference sequence). CDR3 size: 16 residues. Trimming stripped 4 bases from V and 0 bases from J, with 14 bases between. The CDR3 coding sequence is TGTGCCAGCAGCCGAGAAGCGGCAAACTCCTACAATGAGCAGTTCTTC. Translated, it gives CASSREAANSYNEQFF.

The V call is TRBV4-1, the J call TRBJ2-1, with a tentative D call TRBD2 (7 bases). The CDR3 sequence is 15 residues long. CDR1 and CDR2 (germline): MGHRA, YSYEKL. Trimming left V 4 bases short and J 2 bases short, with 12 bases between. As DNA, the CDR3 is TGCGCCAGCAGCCCGGGGGGCACGACCTACAATGAGCAGTTCTTC. Translating it yields CASSPGGTTYNEQFF.

This clone was seen a few times. This chain links TRBV7-2 with TRBJ2-2, with TRBD2 matching over 7 bases. Germline CDR1 is SGHTA and CDR2 is FQGNSA. The CDR3 has 14 amino acids. Trimming at V came to 4 bases and at J to 6 bases, leaving 5 bases not matched to a gene. The CDR3 reads CASSSGLVAGELFF. In nucleotides, the CDR3 is TGTGCCAGCAGCTCCGGACTAGTTGCCGGGGAGCTGTTTTTT.

This clone turned up a few times. The J gene is TRBJ2-2, the V gene TRBV11-2, with 7 bases aligning to TRBD1. The germline V gene encodes CDR1 SGHAT and CDR2 FQNNGV. This CDR3 region has 14 residues. Trimming took 5 bases from V and 6 from J; bases not matched to a gene: 6. CDR3 loop: CASSPQGDAGELFF. CDR3 DNA: TGTGCCAGCAGCCCCCAGGGGGACGCCGGGGAGCTGTTTTTT.